This is a list of T cell receptor beta chains from one sample in a study of human thymus T cells. Assay: immunoSEQ multiplex PCR; the TCRdb copy retains only in-frame clones and omits some. The table includes roughly 120,000 clones, around 96% detected once. The sample taken for sequencing was thymus tissue. These receptors all stem from a boy under two years old with a congenital heart defect but otherwise immunologically healthy. Both conserved end residues are part of each CDR3. The D gene is left open where the match is weak. Size values are once, few and many counts, or a class for expanded clones, and some rows have none.

D,size,V,J,DNA,CDR3
NA,NA,TRBV19,TRBJ1-3,TGTGCCAGTAGTTCAAGACAGACCCTCTCTGGAAACACCATATATTTT,CASSSRQTLSGNTIYF
TRBD1,NA,TRBV6-6,TRBJ2-2,TGTGCCAGCAGTTCCCAGGGACAGGGGCGCACCGGGGAGCTGTTTTTT,CASSSQGQGRTGELFF
TRBD1,NA,TRBV6-1,TRBJ1-5,TGTGCCAGCAGTGAAGCGCGGGGGACAGTCAATCAGCCCCAGCATTTT,CASSEARGTVNQPQHF
TRBD1,NA,TRBV4-3,TRBJ2-1,TGCGCCAGCAGCCTACAGGGGGCTGAGCAGTTCTTC,CASSLQGAEQFF
TRBD1,NA,TRBV6-1,TRBJ1-4,TGTGCCAGCAGAATGGGGACAGGAGGGAAACTGTTTTTT,CASRMGTGGKLFF
NA,once,TRBV28,TRBJ2-3,TGTGCCAGCAGTCGGCATCGGGGCACAGATACGCAGTATTTT,CASSRHRGTDTQYF
TRBD1,once,TRBV25-1,TRBJ2-5,TGTGCCAGCAGTGATCCCGGGACAGGGATTTTGACCCAGTACTTC,CASSDPGTGILTQYF
NA,NA,TRBV11-2,TRBJ2-4,TGTGCCAGCAGCTTAGATTCGGAACGGGCCAAAAACATTCAGTACTTC,CASSLDSERAKNIQYF
NA,NA,TRBV27,TRBJ1-5,TGTGCCAGCAGTCTGAGCAATCAGCCCCAGCATTTT,CASSLSNQPQHF
NA,few,TRBV4-2,TRBJ2-7,TGTGCCAGCAGCCAAGTCGTGGGGACGGTTTCCTACGAGCAGTACTTC,CASSQVVGTVSYEQYF
TRBD2,NA,TRBV6-1,TRBJ2-5,TGTGCCAGCGGTAGCGGGGGGCTCAGGGGAGAGACCCAGTACTTC,CASGSGGLRGETQYF
NA,NA,TRBV9,TRBJ2-7,TGTGCCAGCAGCGTAGGAGACGTCCTTTCCTACGAGCAGTACTTC,CASSVGDVLSYEQYF
TRBD2,NA,TRBV30,TRBJ2-7,TGTGCCTGGAGGGCTAGCGGGGGGTCATACGAGCAGTACTTC,CAWRASGGSYEQYF
TRBD2,once,TRBV2,TRBJ2-1,TGTGCCAGCAGGGGACTAGGCTCCTACAATGAGCAGTTCTTC,CASRGLGSYNEQFF
NA,NA,TRBV5-1,TRBJ2-7,TGCGCCAGCAGCCCGGAAACGGGGCTCTCCTACGAGCAGTACTTC,CASSPETGLSYEQYF
NA,NA,TRBV9,TRBJ2-7,TGTGCCAGCAGGGAAGGGAGCGACTACGAGCAGTACTTC,CASREGSDYEQYF
TRBD2,NA,TRBV19,TRBJ2-3,TGTGCCAGTAGTGCCCGACTAGCGGGGGGGTGGGATACGCAGTATTTT,CASSARLAGGWDTQYF
TRBD1,NA,TRBV5-1,TRBJ1-1,TGCGCCAGCAGCCTCAGGACAGGCGCCCGTGAAGCTTTCTTT,CASSLRTGAREAFF
NA,once,TRBV11-2,TRBJ2-3,TGTGCCAGCAGCTCTCGCCCGGCAGGCCCATTACAAGATACGCAGTATTTT,CASSSRPAGPLQDTQYF
TRBD2,NA,TRBV14,TRBJ2-1,TGTGCCAGCAGCCCTGACCCACTAGCGGGGGCATACATTGAGCAGTTCTTC,CASSPDPLAGAYIEQFF
NA,few,TRBV19,TRBJ1-2,TGTGCCAGTAGTCATTTCGAAGAAGGCTACACCTTC,CASSHFEEGYTF
TRBD1,NA,TRBV28,TRBJ1-3,TGTGCCAGCAGTTTAAGGGACAGGCTCTTCTCTGGAAACACCATATATTTT,CASSLRDRLFSGNTIYF
TRBD2,NA,TRBV7-7,TRBJ2-1,TGTGCTAGCAGCTTAGGACTAGCGGGCGACTACAATGAGCAGTTCTTC,CASSLGLAGDYNEQFF
NA,NA,TRBV21-1,TRBJ2-7,TGTGCCAGCAGCAAAGAAGCCCGCAAAGATCGGACAGGGAGAGCGTACGAGCAGTACTTC,CASSKEARKDRTGRAYEQYF
TRBD2,NA,TRBV7-2,TRBJ2-2,TGTGCCAGCAGCCCCCGGACTAGCGGGGGGACGAACACCGGGGAGCTGTTTTTT,CASSPRTSGGTNTGELFF
TRBD1,NA,TRBV28,TRBJ1-5,TGTGCCAGCAGTTTCTTACAGGGGTACCAGCCCCAGCATTTT,CASSFLQGYQPQHF
TRBD2,NA,TRBV4-3,TRBJ2-3,TGCGCCAGCAGCCATAGCGGGAAGGTAGATACGCAGTATTTT,CASSHSGKVDTQYF
TRBD1,NA,TRBV9,TRBJ1-1,TGTGCCAGCAGCGTTCAGGACAGGGAGAACACTGAAGCTTTCTTT,CASSVQDRENTEAFF
TRBD1,NA,TRBV15,TRBJ1-2,TGTGCCACCAGCAGAGTTTTCCCCGGGACAGACTATGGCTACACCTTC,CATSRVFPGTDYGYTF
NA,NA,TRBV29-1,TRBJ2-3,TGCAGCGTTGTCGGGGGGCCGACCATATCAACAGATACGCAGTATTTT,CSVVGGPTISTDTQYF
NA,NA,TRBV2,TRBJ1-1,TGTGCCAGCATCCGCCGTTCCGGGAACACTGAAGCTTTCTTT,CASIRRSGNTEAFF
NA,NA,TRBV14,TRBJ2-3,TGTGCCAGCAGCGTAGGGGCTATTCAGTATTTT,CASSVGAIQYF
TRBD1,NA,TRBV4-3,TRBJ1-3,TGCGCCAGCAGCCATACGGGACAGGTCTCTGGAAACACCATATATTTT,CASSHTGQVSGNTIYF
TRBD2,NA,TRBV7-6,TRBJ2-3,TGTGCCAGCAGCTTGGTGGCAGCGGGGGGATTAGATACGCAGTATTTT,CASSLVAAGGLDTQYF
NA,few,TRBV4-2,TRBJ1-2,TGTGCCAGCAGCCAAGATTCCGGGGATCGGGGCTACACCTTC,CASSQDSGDRGYTF
TRBD1,NA,TRBV4-1,TRBJ2-7,TGCGCCAGCAGCCAAGAACGGACAGGCTTTTCCTACGAGCAGTACTTC,CASSQERTGFSYEQYF
NA,NA,TRBV2,TRBJ1-2,TGTGCCAGCACCAAGCCGGGACCGACTCCCTTCACGAATGGCTACACCTTC,CASTKPGPTPFTNGYTF
NA,NA,TRBV5-4,TRBJ2-3,TGTGCCAGCAGCCGGAGGGGGGATACGCAGTATTTT,CASSRRGDTQYF
NA,NA,TRBV27,TRBJ2-2,TGTGCCAGCACCTCGGGCGGGGAGCTGTTTTTT,CASTSGGELFF
NA,NA,TRBV4-2,TRBJ1-2,TGTGCCAGCAGCCAAGGAGGACAGACCTCCTATGGCTACACCTTC,CASSQGGQTSYGYTF
NA,NA,TRBV6-5,TRBJ1-2,TGTGCCAGCAGCTCCCTCGCCCGGCGTGGGGGCTACACCTTC,CASSSLARRGGYTF
NA,NA,TRBV19,TRBJ2-3,TGTGCCAGTAGTATAGAGCCCCTACCTCGCCGGGACCTGGGGCCAGATACGCAGTATTTT,CASSIEPLPRRDLGPDTQYF
TRBD2,once,TRBV2,TRBJ2-1,TGTGCCAGCAGTCTAGCGGGGGCTAACAATGAGCAGTTCTTC,CASSLAGANNEQFF
TRBD2,NA,TRBV4-2,TRBJ2-2,TGTGCCAGCAGCCAAGTGTCCTCTAGCGGATTTAGCACCGGGGAGCTGTTTTTT,CASSQVSSSGFSTGELFF
NA,NA,TRBV25-1,TRBJ1-2,TGTGCCAGCAGTGCGCCGGGACAAGGAGACTATGGCTACACCTTC,CASSAPGQGDYGYTF
NA,NA,TRBV11-2,TRBJ2-4,TGTGCCAGCAGCTCCGGACCGCGGTGGGAAAACATTCAGTACTTC,CASSSGPRWENIQYF
NA,NA,TRBV6-1,TRBJ2-1,TGTGCCAGCAGTGTAGTCAGCTTGAATGAGCAGTTCTTC,CASSVVSLNEQFF
TRBD2,NA,TRBV28,TRBJ2-2,TGTGCCAGCAGTTTACTGGGCTCGGGGGGGCCGAACACCGGGGAGCTGTTTTTT,CASSLLGSGGPNTGELFF
TRBD1,NA,TRBV5-4,TRBJ1-6,TGTGCCAGCAGCCGCCGGGACAGGGGCCGTCTCCACTTT,CASSRRDRGRLHF
NA,NA,TRBV4-2,TRBJ2-5,TGTGCCAGCAGCCAAGAGCTCGTGGACAAGGGTCCTCAAGAGACCCAGTACTTC,CASSQELVDKGPQETQYF
NA,NA,TRBV5-1,TRBJ1-3,TGCGCCAGCAGCTTGAGGCCAGGCTCTGGAAACACCATATATTTT,CASSLRPGSGNTIYF
NA,NA,TRBV6-6,TRBJ1-3,TGTGCCACTCTCGCGGGGGCAACTGGAAACACCATATATTTT,CATLAGATGNTIYF
NA,NA,TRBV27,TRBJ1-5,TGTGCCAGCAGTCCTAGACGGGGGCCGAGTCAGCCCCAGCATTTT,CASSPRRGPSQPQHF
NA,NA,TRBV5-1,TRBJ2-6,TGCGCCAGCAAAATCCCCGGCTCTGGGGCCAACGTCCTGACTTTC,CASKIPGSGANVLTF
NA,NA,TRBV5-6,TRBJ2-3,TGTGCCAGCAGCTTGGCGGGGTGGCCAGATACGCAGTATTTT,CASSLAGWPDTQYF
NA,NA,TRBV11-2,TRBJ1-3,TGTGCCAGCAGCTTATCGTTCCACTCTGGAAACACCATATATTTT,CASSLSFHSGNTIYF
NA,once,TRBV6-6,TRBJ1-1,TGTGCCAGCACCCTGGTGAGAGGGAAAGACACTGAAGCTTTCTTT,CASTLVRGKDTEAFF
TRBD2,NA,TRBV30,TRBJ2-5,TGTGCCTGGAGGGATAACCTGGTAGCGGGGGGTATGCCGGTGGAGACCCAGTACTTC,CAWRDNLVAGGMPVETQYF